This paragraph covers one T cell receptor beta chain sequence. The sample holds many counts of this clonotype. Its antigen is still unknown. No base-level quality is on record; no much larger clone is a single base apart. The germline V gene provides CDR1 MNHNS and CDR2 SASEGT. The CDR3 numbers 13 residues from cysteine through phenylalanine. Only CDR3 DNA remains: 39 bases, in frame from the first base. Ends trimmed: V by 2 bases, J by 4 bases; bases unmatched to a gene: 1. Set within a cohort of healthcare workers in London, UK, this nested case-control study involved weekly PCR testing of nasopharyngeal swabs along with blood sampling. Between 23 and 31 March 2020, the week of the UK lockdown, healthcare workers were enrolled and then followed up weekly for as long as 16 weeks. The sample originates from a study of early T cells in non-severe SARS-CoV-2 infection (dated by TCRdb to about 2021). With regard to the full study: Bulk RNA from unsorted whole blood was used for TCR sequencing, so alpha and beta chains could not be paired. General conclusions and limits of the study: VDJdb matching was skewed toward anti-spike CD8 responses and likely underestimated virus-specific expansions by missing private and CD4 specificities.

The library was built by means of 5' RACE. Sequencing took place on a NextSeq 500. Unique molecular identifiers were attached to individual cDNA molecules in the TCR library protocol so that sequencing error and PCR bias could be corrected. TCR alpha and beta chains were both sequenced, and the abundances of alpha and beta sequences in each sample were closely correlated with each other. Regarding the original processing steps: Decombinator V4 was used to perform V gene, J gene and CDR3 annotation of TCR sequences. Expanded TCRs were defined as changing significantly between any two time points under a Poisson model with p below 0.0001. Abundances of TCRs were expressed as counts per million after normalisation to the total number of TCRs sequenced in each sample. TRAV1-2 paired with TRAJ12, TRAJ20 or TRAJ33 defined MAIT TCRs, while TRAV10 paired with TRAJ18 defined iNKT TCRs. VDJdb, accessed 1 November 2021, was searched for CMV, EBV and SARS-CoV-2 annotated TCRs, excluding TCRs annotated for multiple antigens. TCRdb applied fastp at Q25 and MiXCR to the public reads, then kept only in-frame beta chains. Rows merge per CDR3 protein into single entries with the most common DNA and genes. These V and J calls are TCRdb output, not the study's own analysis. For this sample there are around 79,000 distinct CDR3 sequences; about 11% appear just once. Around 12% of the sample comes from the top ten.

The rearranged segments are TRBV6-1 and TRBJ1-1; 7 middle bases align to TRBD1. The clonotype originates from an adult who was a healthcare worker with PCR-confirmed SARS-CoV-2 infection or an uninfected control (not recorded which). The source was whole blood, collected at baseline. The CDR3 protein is CASSESGGTEAFF. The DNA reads TGTGCCAGCAGTGAATCAGGGGGCACTGAAGCTTTCTTT.